The 31 T cell receptor beta chains presented below share a single source sample, sequenced in a study of blood T cell repertoires in COVID-19. Measured with immunoSEQ multiplex PCR; TCRdb has only the in-frame clones, and not every one. Altogether 300,000 to 400,000 clones are present, approximately 89% being singletons, with the ten largest covering 1.6%. Sequenced sample: peripheral blood. These receptors were collected from a woman aged 25-40 years with COVID-19, enrolled during active disease.

The chain is built from TRBV5-4 and TRBJ1-2; D gene unclear. The germline V and J ends were trimmed by 0 bases and 0 bases, with 9 bases remaining between them. This CDR3 comprises 15 residues. Germline V gives CDR1 SGHNT, CDR2 YYREEE (reference sequence). The CDR3 DNA is TGTGCCAGCAGCTTGGGGTCCCGAGCTAACTATGGCTACACCTTC. Encoded protein: CASSLGSRANYGYTF.

The CDR3 region is CASSPQGQYYEQYV. CDR3 nucleotides: TGTGCCAGCTCACCCCAGGGACAGTACTACGAGCAGTACGTC. V and J are TRBV18 and TRBJ2-7, with TRBD1 matching over 7 bases. With 3 bases clipped from V and 3 bases from J, the junction kept 5 bases outside the gene matches. The CDR3 loop spans 14 amino acids. The germline V gene encodes CDR1 KGHSH and CDR2 LQKENI.

Details on this clone: Additional DNA sequences in this sample encode the identical CDR3. The gene calls are TRBV5-1 and TRBJ2-5, with TRBD1 identical over 9 bases. The CDR3 is 14 amino acids. J lost 2 bases, V lost 4 bases, and 3 bases had no gene match. Germline lookup yields CDR1 SGHRS and CDR2 YFSETQ. Written as DNA, the CDR3 is TGCGCCAGCAGCCCCGGGACAGGGCAAGAGACCCAGTACTTC. Amino acid sequence: CASSPGTGQETQYF.

V gene TRBV28 combines with J gene TRBJ2-2; TRBD2 agrees at 8 bases. CDR1 and CDR2 from the germline V gene are MDHEN and SYDVKM. The V gene end was trimmed by 4 bases and the J gene end by 1 base; junction bases not matched to a gene: 2. The CDR3 is 15 amino acids. The CDR3 region has the DNA TGTGCCAGCAGTTGGAGCGGGGGGAACACCGGGGAGCTGTTTTTT. Translating gives CASSWSGGNTGELFF.

Written as DNA, the CDR3 is TGTGCCAGCTCACCGCCAGGCGGGGAAGGCTACACCTTC. Its protein is CASSPPGGEGYTF. The J gene is TRBJ1-2, the V gene TRBV18; D is undetermined. CDR3 size: 13 residues. V lost 3 bases to trimming and J lost 8 bases, with 13 bases between them. CDR1 and CDR2 (germline): KGHSH, LQKENI.

This clone was observed once. This chain uses TRBV9 with TRBJ2-7, with TRBD1 matching 11 bases. The CDR3 has 15 residues. The germline V gene has CDR1 SGDLS and CDR2 YYNGEE. V shed 4 bases and J 4 bases; nucleotides not matched to a gene: 7. The CDR3 spells CASSTTDRGPYEQYF. CDR3 sequence (DNA): TGTGCCAGCAGCACCACGGACAGGGGGCCTTACGAGCAGTACTTC.

The chain uses TRBV10-3 and TRBJ1-1; D possibly corresponds to TRBD1 (6 bases). The germline gives CDR1 ENHRY, CDR2 SYGVKD. The CDR3 covers 12 residues. With 2 bases removed from V and 5 bases from J, the gap between germline ends came to 6 bases. CDR3 sequence (DNA): TGTGCCATCAGTGAGCAGGGGACTGAAGCTTTCTTT. Its translation: CAISEQGTEAFF.

V and J are TRBV5-1 and TRBJ1-6, with D tentatively TRBD1 (6 bases). The germline V and J ends were trimmed by 0 bases and 10 bases, with 11 bases remaining between them. Per the germline V gene, CDR1 is SGHRS and CDR2 is YFSETQ. The CDR3 has 14 residues. Written as DNA, the CDR3 is TGCGCCAGCAGCTTGGAGGGGGAAAGGTCACCCCTCCACTTT. It codes for CASSLEGERSPLHF.

V is TRBV28 and J is TRBJ1-6, with 9 bases aligning to TRBD1. The CDR3 is made up of 15 amino acids. V lost 6 bases and J lost 8; bases outside the gene matches: 8. Germline lookup yields CDR1 MDHEN and CDR2 SYDVKM. The CDR3 protein is CASRTGTGFDSPLHF. As DNA, the CDR3 is TGTGCCAGCAGGACCGGGACAGGGTTTGATTCACCCCTCCACTTT.

The chain links TRBV2 to TRBJ2-7; D unclear. CDR3 length equals 13 residues. The germline V and J ends were trimmed by 1 base and 2 bases, with 6 bases remaining between them. CDR1 and CDR2 from the germline V gene are SNHLY and FYNNEI. CDR3 sequence: CASSEEIAYEQYV. The CDR3 region has the DNA TGTGCCAGCAGTGAAGAAATAGCCTACGAGCAGTACGTC.

This chain joins TRBV7-9 and TRBJ2-1; the D is unclear. Trimming pared 3 bases from V and 8 bases from J, leaving 5 bases between. This CDR3 comprises 11 residues. Germline V lookup: CDR1 SEHNR, CDR2 FQNEAQ (reference sequence). CDR3 sequence (DNA): TGTGCCAGCAGCTTGGCGGATGAGCAGTTCTTC. It translates to CASSLADEQFF.

This chain links TRBV6-5 with TRBJ1-2; TRBD1 matches 9 bases. Germline assignment: CDR1 MNHEY and CDR2 SVGAGI. The V and J ends lost 0 bases and 4 bases, in that order; junction bases with no gene match: 3. There are 15 residues in the CDR3. The CDR3: CASSYSTGGSYGYTF. The CDR3 DNA sequence: TGTGCCAGCAGTTACTCTACAGGGGGCAGCTATGGCTACACCTTC.

The CDR3 DNA reads as TGTGCCAGCAGCTTTATGAGGGGGCAGGTTGGCTACACCTTC. This gives the protein CASSFMRGQVGYTF. The chain has TRBV7-2 and TRBJ1-2; 7 positions match TRBD1. The CDR3 is 14 residues long. Germline V gene lookup returns CDR1 SGHTA and CDR2 FQGNSA. With 3 bases clipped from V and 7 bases from J, the junction kept 8 bases outside the gene matches.

The genes are TRBV30 and TRBJ2-7; TRBD1 might be the D (6 bases). There are 11 residues in the CDR3. Germline CDR1 GTSNPN, CDR2 SVGIG (reference sequence). The V gene lost 3 bases and the J gene lost 7 bases, with 10 bases spanning the gap. The CDR3 nucleotides read TGTGCCTGGAGACAGGGATGGGAGCAGTACTTC. Translated, it gives CAWRQGWEQYF.

This chain joins TRBV7-3 and TRBJ2-5; 10 bases align to TRBD2. This CDR3 contains 15 residues. The junction had 8 bases not matched to a gene; V was cut back by 5 bases and J by 5 bases. Germline V gives CDR1 SGHTA, CDR2 FQGTGA. The CDR3: CASSVSGGAWETQYF. The CDR3 DNA follows: TGTGCCAGCAGCGTGAGCGGGGGGGCTTGGGAGACCCAGTACTTC.

This chain joins TRBV5-1 and TRBJ1-2, with 7 bases that match TRBD1. The CDR3 extends over 16 amino acids. Unmatched junction bases numbered 14, after V lost 2 bases and J lost 7 bases. From germline, CDR1 is SGHRS and CDR2 YFSETQ. The CDR3 protein is CASSLTTTGDRFGYTF. CDR3 nucleotides: TGCGCCAGCAGCTTAACCACAACAGGGGATCGGTTTGGCTACACCTTC. The variable domain in full, with the rest retrieved from reference TRBV5-1 and TRBJ1-2, is KAGVTQTPRYLIKTRGQQVTLSCSPISGHRSVSWYQQTPGQGLQFLFEYFSETQRNKGNFPGRFSGRQFSNSRSEMNVSTLELGDSALYLCASSLTTTGDRFGYTFGSGTRLTVV.

The sample holds one count of this clone. This chain connects TRBV27 to TRBJ2-3; TRBD1 matches 9 bases. The CDR3 extends over 14 amino acids. Trimming took 5 bases from V and 6 from J; bases not matched to a gene: 6. Germline V gene lookup returns CDR1 MNHEY and CDR2 SMNVEV (reference sequence). CDR3 loop: CASSAGTGYDTQYF. In DNA form, the CDR3 reads TGTGCCAGCAGTGCCGGGACAGGGTACGATACGCAGTATTTT.

The rearrangement uses TRBV3-1 (or the pseudogene TRBV3-2) and TRBJ2-3, with TRBD1 matching over 11 bases. This CDR3 region has 17 residues. V was pared by 0 bases and J by 9 bases, with 11 bases of the junction left unmatched. Germline CDR1 is LGHDT and CDR2 is YNNKEL (reference sequence). CDR3 region: CASSQDIRTGGRLTQYF. The CDR3 DNA follows: TGTGCCAGCAGCCAAGATATCAGGACAGGGGGCAGATTAACGCAGTATTTT.

V gene TRBV19 combines with J gene TRBJ1-6, with a weak D call TRBD1 (6 bases). This CDR3 has 17 residues. The germline V gene has CDR1 LNHDA and CDR2 SQIVND (reference sequence). Trimming took off 4 bases at V and 8 bases at J, with 21 bases between the two ends. Here the CDR3 reads CASSTQSLGQNDSPLHF. The CDR3 nucleotides are TGTGCCAGTAGTACCCAGAGCCTAGGACAGAATGATTCACCCCTCCACTTT.

The genes are TRBV4-1 and TRBJ2-5; D is perhaps TRBD2 (6 bases). The CDR3 totals 15 residues. With 6 bases removed from V and 2 bases from J, the gap between germline ends came to 16 bases. Germline-derived CDR1 and CDR2 are MGHRA and YSYEKL. CDR3 loop: CASSIRPGGQETQYF. DNA of the CDR3: TGCGCCAGCAGTATTAGACCCGGGGGTCAAGAGACCCAGTACTTC.

The chain links TRBV15 to TRBJ1-4; possibly TRBD1 for D (5 bases). Trimming took off 5 bases at V and 8 bases at J, with 15 bases between the two ends. CDR1 and CDR2 from the germline V gene are LNHNV and YYDKDF (reference sequence). CDR3 size: 14 residues. The CDR3 DNA reads TGTGCCACCAGCCGCCGGCCAGGGCGAGAAAAACTGTTTTTT. This gives the protein CATSRRPGREKLFF.

The V and J genes are TRBV6-5 and TRBJ1-2, with TRBD1 identical over 10 bases. The CDR3 covers 14 residues. Germline assignment: CDR1 MNHEY and CDR2 SVGAGI. V gave up 6 bases and J gave up 3 bases; unmatched junction bases: 4. The CDR3 protein is CASRRDRGDYGYTF. CDR3 in DNA: TGTGCCAGCAGAAGGGACAGGGGTGACTATGGCTACACCTTC.

The rearrangement uses TRBV2 and TRBJ2-3; 8 bases map to TRBD2. The V and J ends lost 10 bases and 5 bases, in that order; junction bases with no gene match: 14. The germline V gene encodes CDR1 SNHLY and CDR2 FYNNEI. This CDR3 spans 15 amino acids. The CDR3 spells CANRGSGVSVDTQYF. The CDR3 region has the DNA TGTGCCAACCGGGGTAGCGGGGTCTCGGTAGATACGCAGTATTTT.

The chain combines TRBV7-9 with TRBJ2-7; D is unresolved. The V end lost 5 bases, the J end lost 3 bases, and 11 bases lay between the germline ends. The CDR3 sequence is 13 residues long. The germline V gene encodes CDR1 SEHNR and CDR2 FQNEAQ (reference sequence). The CDR3 reads CASSPPVGYEQYV. Written as DNA, the CDR3 is TGTGCCAGCAGCCCCCCGGTCGGCTACGAGCAGTACGTC.

As regards this clone: It may be a read error: a sequence one base away is much more abundant. At the DNA level, this CDR3 is encoded by other sequences in the same sample as well. The rearrangement links TRBV5-6 to TRBJ1-1; D uncertain. This CDR3 region has 15 residues. Per the germline V gene, CDR1 is SGHDT and CDR2 is YYEEEE. The CDR3 reads CASSSSRHPRPEAFF. In DNA form, the CDR3 reads TGTGCTAGCAGCTCCAGCCGACACCCTCGGCCTGAAGCTTTCTTT.

This clone was seen once. The CDR3 protein is CASSQSGQGTGYTF. The CDR3 nucleotides read TGTGCCAGCAGCCAGTCCGGGCAGGGAACTGGCTACACCTTC. The rearrangement uses TRBV7-9 and TRBJ1-2, with D perhaps TRBD1 (5 bases). V was trimmed by 5 bases and J by 7 bases, leaving 17 bases between them. CDR1 and CDR2 from the germline V gene are SEHNR and FQNEAQ (reference sequence). The CDR3 has 14 residues.

This clone was detected once. The V and J genes are TRBV29-1 and TRBJ2-1, with TRBD2 matching 9 bases. Germline V gives CDR1 SQVTM, CDR2 ANQGSEA. V trimming: 7 bases; J trimming: 0 bases; junction bases outside the gene matches: 4. The CDR3 contains 14 residues. The CDR3 here is CSAHSGSSYNEQFF. CDR3 DNA: TGCAGCGCCCATAGCGGGAGCTCCTACAATGAGCAGTTCTTC.

V gene TRBV11-3 combines with J gene TRBJ2-3; 7 bases map to TRBD2. Germline trimming cut 4 bases from V and 2 bases from J; bases unmatched to any gene: 12. Germline values: CDR1 SGHNT, CDR2 YENEEA. The length of the CDR3 is 17 residues. DNA for the CDR3: TGTGCCAGCAGCTCCGGGGGTGTCGCGGGGGTCACAGATACGCAGTATTTT. This encodes CASSSGGVAGVTDTQYF. Filled out from reference TRBV11-3 and TRBJ2-3, the complete variable domain reads EAGVVQSPRYKIIEKKQPVAFWCNPISGHNTLYWYLQNLGQGPELLIRYENEEAVDDSQLPKDRFSAERLKGVDSTLKIQPAELGDSAVYLCASSSGGVAGVTDTQYFGPGTRLTVL.

Remarks on this clone: One end of the junction varies from germline; a read error may be responsible. The rearrangement uses TRBV10-3 and TRBJ1-1, with 11 bases lining up with TRBD1. This CDR3 has 15 amino acids. Germline loops: CDR1 ENHRY, CDR2 SYGVKD. This chain's CDR3 is CAISESAFGTGGTSF. The CDR3 DNA sequence: TGTGCCATCAGTGAGTCGGCATTCGGGACAGGGGGAACCTCTTTT.

The V gene is TRBV6-5, the J gene TRBJ1-1; tentatively, D is TRBD1 (6 bases). CDR3 length equals 13 residues. V was shortened by 7 bases and J by 3 bases, with 12 bases between the two germline ends. Germline assignment: CDR1 MNHEY and CDR2 SVGAGI. CDR3 nucleotides: TGTGCCAGCACCCTAGGGGGGGACACTGAAGCTTTCTTT. Protein sequence: CASTLGGDTEAFF.

The genes are TRBV6-1 and TRBJ1-6; D unclear. The germline gives CDR1 MNHNS, CDR2 SASEGT. Between the trimmed V and J ends, which lost 0 bases and 7 bases, there was a span of 13 bases. CDR3 length equals 16 residues. CDR3 in DNA: TGTGCCAGCAGTGAAGCGAGGCAAGGCTGGAATTCACCCCTCCACTTT. It yields the protein CASSEARQGWNSPLHF.